The sequence of this TCR beta chain was determined in a study of blood T cell repertoires in COVID-19. In the study overall: T cells, B-cell-depleted T cells, or PBMCs provided the cDNA or gDNA that served as material.

Only in-frame clones appear in the TCRdb table, and some are missing; sequencing was by immunoSEQ multiplex PCR. Of 250,000 to 300,000 clones in the sample, roughly nine tenths were seen once. V lost 4 bases and J 3 bases, leaving 14 bases between the germline ends. CDR3 length: 14 residues. Germline CDR1 reads SQVTM; CDR2 reads ANQGSEA. The sequence came from a woman aged 25-40 years with COVID-19, enrolled during active disease. The sequenced sample consisted of peripheral blood. The chain is built from TRBV29-1 and TRBJ2-3, with D uncertain. CDR3 sequence reads: CSVAGMRSTDTQYF. The CDR3 bases are TGCAGCGTTGCCGGCATGAGGAGTACAGATACGCAGTATTTT.